The 27 T cell receptor beta chains below were found in one sample sequenced in a study of cytomegalovirus exposure and HLA in healthy donors. Assay used: immunoSEQ multiplex PCR; TCRdb lists only in-frame clones, some missing. Among approximately 46,000 clones, 92% were seen once, and the ten largest hold approximately 1.4%. Material: PBMCs. The receptors here all came from a man between 18 and 35 years old in good health and CMV-seronegative.

This clone was detected once. J is TRBJ2-1 and V is TRBV7-3; D is possibly TRBD2 (7 bases). The CDR3 has 16 amino acids. Germline CDR1 SGHTA, CDR2 FQGTGA. The V end was cut by 5 bases, the J end by 4 bases, with 18 bases between. In DNA form, the CDR3 reads TGTGCCAGCAGCCCCGGGGCGGGGGCTTCTTACAATGAGCAGTTCTTC. Amino acid sequence: CASSPGAGASYNEQFF.

The genes are TRBV6-6 and TRBJ2-2; 7 positions match TRBD2. With 8 bases clipped from V and 5 bases from J, the junction kept 5 bases outside the gene matches. The germline V gene has CDR1 MNHNY and CDR2 SVGAGI (reference sequence). The CDR3 is 13 residues long. CDR3 residues: CASAGGSTGELFF. The CDR3 DNA follows: TGTGCCAGCGCAGGCGGGAGTACCGGGGAGCTGTTTTTT.

This chain connects TRBV25-1 to TRBJ2-1; a possible D gene is TRBD2 (5 bases). Trimming left V 5 bases short and J 7 bases short, with 12 bases between. This CDR3 has 13 amino acids. Germline CDR1 and CDR2: MGHDK and SYGVNS. The CDR3 DNA sequence: TGTGCCAGCAGTATAGTAGCGCTAAATGAGCAGTTCTTC. Translating gives CASSIVALNEQFF.

This sequence joins TRBV4-1 and TRBJ1-3; D unclear. Trimming shortened V by 3 bases and J by 2 bases, and 14 bases separated the two germline ends. The length of the CDR3 is 16 residues. Germline V gives CDR1 MGHRA, CDR2 YSYEKL. This CDR3 reads CASSQGVRVAGNTIYF. The CDR3 DNA reads TGCGCCAGCAGCCAGGGCGTGAGGGTCGCTGGAAACACCATATATTTT.

This sequence joins TRBV15 and TRBJ2-3; possibly TRBD2 for D (5 bases). Germline V CDR1 and CDR2: LNHNV, YYDKDF (reference sequence). The V end was cut by 2 bases, the J end by 4 bases, with 25 bases between. The CDR3 sequence is 19 residues long. CDR3: CATSRTFPGGGYFADTQYF. DNA of the CDR3: TGTGCCACCAGCAGAACGTTTCCCGGCGGCGGGTATTTTGCAGATACGCAGTATTTT.

The chain has TRBV6-5 and TRBJ2-5; no clear D gene. Per germline, CDR1 MNHEY and CDR2 SVGAGI. The CDR3 extends over 13 amino acids. V dropped 5 bases and J dropped 2 bases, with 9 bases sitting between them. CDR3 residues: CASSVYAQETQYF. In nucleotides, the CDR3 is TGTGCCAGCAGTGTATATGCGCAAGAGACCCAGTACTTC.

This chain connects TRBV2 to TRBJ1-1; 9 bases are a match to TRBD1. V was pared by 5 bases and J by 6 bases, with 13 bases of the junction left unmatched. Per the germline V gene, CDR1 is SNHLY and CDR2 is FYNNEI. The CDR3 covers 16 residues. The CDR3 bases are TGTGCCAGCAGTTCAGGACAGGGGATATTAGGCTCTGAAGCTTTCTTT. Protein: CASSSGQGILGSEAFF.

This chain connects TRBV7-9 to TRBJ2-1, with 10 bases that match TRBD2. The germline gives CDR1 SEHNR, CDR2 FQNEAQ (reference sequence). J lost 8 bases, V lost 5 bases, and 12 bases had no gene match. The CDR3 sequence is 16 residues long. The CDR3 is CASSPAASGSWDEQFF. CDR3 sequence (DNA): TGTGCCAGCAGCCCCGCCGCTAGCGGGAGTTGGGATGAGCAGTTCTTC. The whole variable domain, filled in from reference TRBV7-9 and TRBJ2-1, reads DTGVSQNPRHKITKRGQNVTFRCDPISEHNRLYWYRQTLGQGPEFLTYFQNEAQLEKSRLLSDRFSAERPKGSFSTLEIQRTEQGDSAMYLCASSPAASGSWDEQFFGPGTRLTVL.

This rearrangement joins TRBV18 to TRBJ1-1, with D tentatively TRBD1 (5 bases). V lost 5 bases, J lost 8 bases, and 24 bases lay in between. This CDR3 is 16 amino acids long. Germline V gene data show CDR1 as KGHSH and CDR2 as LQKENI. Here the CDR3 reads CASSTVQGGLKVEAFF. The DNA of the CDR3 is TGTGCCAGCTCAACGGTCCAGGGTGGCCTAAAAGTCGAAGCTTTCTTT.

This rearrangement joins TRBV5-6 to TRBJ2-1; 14 bases agree with TRBD2. With 5 bases clipped from V and 8 bases from J, the junction kept 3 bases outside the gene matches. CDR3 size: 14 residues. CDR1 and CDR2 (germline): SGHDT, YYEEEE. This CDR3 reads CASRTSGRGDEQFF. The CDR3 nucleotides read TGTGCCAGCAGGACTAGCGGGAGGGGCGATGAGCAGTTCTTC.

This sequence joins TRBV23-1 and TRBJ2-7; 11 bases are shared with TRBD2. TRBV23-1 is an ORF; its function is uncertain. This CDR3 is built from 18 residues. Unmatched junction bases numbered 13, after V lost 3 bases and J lost 3 bases. CDR3 sequence: CASSHRLAGKLRIYEQYF. The CDR3 nucleotides read TGCGCCAGCAGTCACAGACTAGCGGGGAAACTCCGTATCTACGAGCAGTACTTC.

The chain links TRBV9 to TRBJ2-1; D is uncertain. Germline V gene data show CDR1 as SGDLS and CDR2 as YYNGEE. Trimming cost V 0 bases and J 1 base, with 5 bases left between them. CDR3 size: 14 residues. This CDR3 is CASSVAVSYNEQFF. DNA for the CDR3: TGTGCCAGCAGCGTAGCGGTATCCTACAATGAGCAGTTCTTC.

V gene TRBV5-1 combines with J gene TRBJ2-1, with a possible D match to TRBD2 (5 bases). Trimming pared 1 base from V and 2 bases from J, leaving 22 bases between. Germline CDR1 SGHRS, CDR2 YFSETQ. The CDR3 totals 19 residues. As DNA, the CDR3 is TGCGCCAGCAGCTTGCGGGGTAGGAGCGTAACGCAGACCTACAATGAGCAGTTCTTC. It yields the protein CASSLRGRSVTQTYNEQFF.

This clone was detected only a few times. The chain links TRBV18 to TRBJ2-7; 7 bases are a match to TRBD1. V shed 4 bases, J shed 7 bases, and the junction held 7 bases outside the gene matches. The CDR3 runs to 13 residues. Germline V CDR1 and CDR2: KGHSH, LQKENI. The CDR3, as DNA: TGTGCCAGCTCACGAGACAGGGTACGGGAGCAGTACTTC. Residues: CASSRDRVREQYF.

The chain employs TRBV6-5 and TRBJ2-7; perhaps TRBD2 as D (6 bases). The CDR3 is 16 residues long. Germline V gives CDR1 MNHEY, CDR2 SVGAGI. V lost 0 bases to trimming and J lost 5 bases, with 17 bases between them. The DNA of the CDR3 is TGTGCCAGCAGTTACTCGACGGGGGTAGTGCCCGACGAGCAGTACTTC. The encoded protein is CASSYSTGVVPDEQYF.

J is TRBJ2-7 and V is TRBV27; 11 positions agree with TRBD2. After removal of 5 bases from V and 5 bases from J, the junction contained 5 bases not matched to a gene. The CDR3 is 14 residues long. Germline CDR1 reads MNHEY; CDR2 reads SMNVEV (reference sequence). The CDR3 DNA sequence: TGTGCCAGCAGTACTAGCGGGAGTATAAACGAGCAGTACTTC. This encodes CASSTSGSINEQYF.

The rearrangement joins TRBV5-1 to TRBJ2-3; 13 bases are shared with TRBD2. Germline V gene data show CDR1 as SGHRS and CDR2 as YFSETQ. The CDR3 consists of 18 residues. V trimming: 8 bases; J trimming: 1 base; junction bases outside the gene matches: 13. The CDR3 region is CARLTGLAGESGTDTQYF. The CDR3 nucleotides are TGCGCCAGACTAACCGGACTAGCGGGAGAATCCGGCACAGATACGCAGTATTTT.

The chain couples TRBV9 to TRBJ2-5; D gene uncertain. V dropped 1 base and J dropped 1 base, with 5 bases sitting between them. In germline, CDR1 is SGDLS, CDR2 YYNGEE. This CDR3 is 13 amino acids long. CDR3 sequence (DNA): TGTGCCAGCAGCGTATCCGGCCAAGAGACCCAGTACTTC. Translation gives CASSVSGQETQYF.

The CDR3 DNA sequence: TGTGCCAGCAGGCGCCTAACCGGGACAGGGATGGGTCAGCCCCAGCATTTT. Its protein is CASRRLTGTGMGQPQHF. V is TRBV28 and J is TRBJ1-5; 9 positions agree with TRBD1. J gave up 6 bases and V 6 bases, and 15 bases lay outside the gene matches. Germline assignment: CDR1 MDHEN and CDR2 SYDVKM. The CDR3 is made up of 17 amino acids.

The chain is built from TRBV7-8 and TRBJ1-1; the D gene is possibly TRBD1 (5 bases). The germline gives CDR1 SGHVS, CDR2 FQNEAQ. V was pared by 0 bases and J by 0 bases, with 8 bases between. This CDR3 region has 15 residues. CDR3 residues: CASSLAPGMNTEAFF. Written as DNA, the CDR3 is TGTGCCAGCAGCTTAGCCCCAGGGATGAACACTGAAGCTTTCTTT.

The chain recombines TRBV19 with TRBJ2-3; no definite D call. This CDR3 is built from 13 residues. CDR1 and CDR2 from the germline V gene are LNHDA and SQIVND (reference sequence). This CDR3 reads CVTRRSGTDTQYF. The DNA of the CDR3 is TGTGTCACCCGGCGGTCCGGCACAGATACGCAGTATTTT.

The rearrangement uses TRBV29-1 and TRBJ2-7; 9 bases are a match to TRBD2. The V gene's germline CDR1 is SQVTM and CDR2 ANQGSEA. V trimming: 1 base; J trimming: 12 bases; junction bases outside the gene matches: 10. The CDR3 has 13 residues. The CDR3 bases are TGCAGCGTTGAAGTGACTAGCGGTCCACTCAGGTACTTC. It is translated as CSVEVTSGPLRYF.

The chain carries TRBV27 and TRBJ2-7; unclear D gene. V shed 6 bases and J shed 3 bases, with 12 bases lying between them. The germline V gene encodes CDR1 MNHEY and CDR2 SMNVEV (reference sequence). The CDR3 consists of 13 residues. The CDR3 nucleotides are TGTGCCAGCAGCCGATCCCGGTACTACGAGCAGTACTTC. Protein product: CASSRSRYYEQYF.

The chain has TRBV15 and TRBJ2-1; 8 bases fit TRBD2. Germline values: CDR1 LNHNV, CDR2 YYDKDF (reference sequence). The CDR3 runs to 16 residues. V gave up 3 bases and J gave up 4 bases; unmatched junction bases: 8. The CDR3 is CATSRGEASGYNEQFF. For the CDR3, the DNA is TGTGCCACCAGCAGGGGGGAGGCTAGCGGGTACAATGAGCAGTTCTTC.

This rearrangement joins TRBV4-3 to TRBJ2-1; no firm D call. The CDR3 runs 14 residues. V lost 4 bases, J lost 5 bases, and 12 bases lay in between. Germline loops: CDR1 LGHNA, CDR2 YSLEER. The CDR3 reads CASSRYDSDNEQFF. In DNA, the CDR3 is TGCGCCAGCAGCCGATACGACTCGGACAATGAGCAGTTCTTC.

This chain uses TRBV30 with TRBJ1-2; 7 bases are a match to TRBD1. Unmatched junction bases numbered 3, after V lost 1 base and J lost 7 bases. CDR3 size: 12 residues. Per germline, CDR1 GTSNPN and CDR2 SVGIG (reference sequence). The CDR3 sequence: CAWSARTGGYTF. CDR3 in DNA: TGTGCCTGGAGTGCTCGGACAGGTGGCTACACCTTC.

This clone was recorded only once. The rearrangement joins TRBV28 to TRBJ2-1; TRBD1 aligns across 8 bases. Germline assignment: CDR1 MDHEN and CDR2 SYDVKM. J gave up 4 bases and V 4 bases, and 6 bases lay outside the gene matches. The length of the CDR3 is 15 residues. CDR3 DNA sequence: TGTGCCAGCAGTTCCATGGGACAGGTTTACAATGAGCAGTTCTTC. It translates to CASSSMGQVYNEQFF.